Below, 5 T cell receptor beta chains from the same sample are listed, as sequenced in a study of blood T cell repertoires in COVID-19. The assay was immunoSEQ multiplex PCR, and TCRdb's table has in-frame clones only and misses some. The sample carries roughly 20,000 clones, around 84% recorded once. Sequencing used peripheral blood. These receptors all stem from a human donor with active COVID-19. The donor label of this sample is uncertain.

The genes are TRBV30 and TRBJ1-1, with 9 bases lining up with TRBD1. The CDR3 runs to 14 residues. Per the germline V gene, CDR1 is GTSNPN and CDR2 is SVGIG (reference sequence). Unmatched junction bases numbered 7, after V lost 3 bases and J lost 5 bases. CDR3 protein: CAWRGTGRGTEAFF. Here the CDR3 DNA reads TGTGCCTGGAGAGGGACAGGGAGGGGGACTGAAGCTTTCTTT.

The sample holds one count of this clone. This chain connects TRBV4-2 to TRBJ2-3, with 9 positions matching TRBD2. Germline V gene data show CDR1 as LGHNA and CDR2 as YNFKEQ. CDR3 length: 15 residues. J gave up 2 bases and V 1 base, and 1 base lay outside the gene matches. CDR3 sequence (DNA): TGTGCCAGCAGCCAAGTAGCGGGGGACACAGATACGCAGTATTTT. This codes for CASSQVAGDTDTQYF.

V and J are TRBV4-1 and TRBJ1-2, with a weak D call TRBD1 (6 bases). Germline CDR1 MGHRA, CDR2 YSYEKL. The length of the CDR3 is 18 residues. Trimming cost V 0 bases and J 0 bases, with 17 bases left between them. The CDR3 spells CASSQDKAGAKANYGYTF. In DNA, the CDR3 is TGCGCCAGCAGCCAAGATAAGGCAGGGGCGAAAGCTAACTATGGCTACACCTTC.

This clone has a single count. The rearrangement uses TRBV30 and TRBJ1-5; no reliable D call. V lost 0 bases and J lost 4, with 10 bases in between. CDR3 length: 14 amino acids. The V gene's germline CDR1 is GTSNPN and CDR2 SVGIG (reference sequence). The CDR3 loop reads CAWSVSNRNQPQHF. The CDR3 region has the DNA TGTGCCTGGAGTGTTTCGAACAGAAATCAGCCCCAGCATTTT. The full variable domain, in which reference TRBV30 and TRBJ1-5 provide the parts outside the CDR3, is SQTIHQWPATLVQPVGSPLSLECTVEGTSNPNLYWYRQAAGRGLQLLFYSVGIGQISSEVPQNLSASRPQDRQFILSSKKLLLSDSGFYLCAWSVSNRNQPQHFGDGTRLSIL.

V gene TRBV7-2 combines with J gene TRBJ1-1; tentatively, D is TRBD1 (6 bases). Germline V gene data show CDR1 as SGHTA and CDR2 as FQGNSA. CDR3 length equals 14 residues. V shed 5 bases and J shed 1 base, with 11 bases lying between them. The CDR3 DNA is TGTGCCAGCAGCACCAGGGGCCCGAACACTGAAGCTTTCTTT. It is translated as CASSTRGPNTEAFF.